The 27 T cell receptor beta chains below come from one sample, sequenced in a study of spatial heterogeneity in lung cancer. TCRdb reprocessed the 5' RACE reads with MiXCR, giving one entry per CDR3 protein. Of 72,000 or so distinct CDR3 sequences in the sample, nearly 9% were seen once. The time point here: blood at routine non-recurrence follow-up after resection. Here the sequenced sample was PBMCs, taken at follow-up. The receptors derive from a female donor with early-stage non-small cell lung cancer.

In the case of this clonotype: The missing conserved phenylalanine or tryptophan at the end of this CDR3 makes a read error likely. The chain has TRBV5-1 and TRBJ1-3; D is ambiguous. Germline CDR1 reads SGHRS; CDR2 reads YFSETQ. The CDR3 loop spans 15 amino acids. Trimming removed 4 bases from V and 0 bases from J, with 11 bases in between. CDR3 in amino acids: CASSPMTFSGNTIYS. The CDR3, as DNA: TGCGCCAGCAGCCCAATGACGTTCTCTGGAAACACCATATATTCT.

The chain carries TRBV12-3 or TRBV12-4 and TRBJ1-6; D is unresolved. The CDR3 spans 15 residues. V dropped 5 bases and J dropped 10 bases, with 18 bases sitting between them. In DNA, the CDR3 is TGTGCCAGCAGTCCCTCGACTAGGGTTGACTCACCCCTCCACTTT. This sequence encodes CASSPSTRVDSPLHF.

The chain has TRBV20-1 and TRBJ2-3; D perhaps matches TRBD1 (6 bases). With 6 bases removed from V and 8 bases from J, the gap between germline ends came to 21 bases. The CDR3 loop spans 14 amino acids. Germline loops: CDR1 DFQATT, CDR2 SNEGSKA (reference sequence). This CDR3 reads CSARSGTSLFTQYF. In nucleotides, the CDR3 is TGCAGTGCCCGTTCCGGGACATCCCTTTTTACGCAGTATTTT.

This clonotype appeared many times. The DNA for the CDR3 is TGTGCCAGCAGCTTAGCGCCGGCAGGTTTTGCACCCCTCCACTTT. Translated: CASSLAPAGFAPLHF. The chain is built from TRBV7-9 and TRBJ1-6; D is ambiguous. Germline V gene lookup returns CDR1 SEHNR and CDR2 FQNEAQ (reference sequence). The CDR3 loop spans 15 amino acids. V dropped 0 bases and J dropped 11 bases, with 14 bases sitting between them.

This clonotype was recorded many times. The chain joins TRBV18 to TRBJ1-3; D is unclear. The length of the CDR3 is 12 residues. Germline CDR1 and CDR2: KGHSH and LQKENI. With 2 bases removed from V and 7 bases from J, the gap between germline ends came to 6 bases. The CDR3 sequence is CASSPRENTIYF. CDR3 sequence (DNA): TGTGCCAGCTCACCAAGGGAGAACACCATATATTTT. The full variable domain, with the rest looked up from reference TRBV18 and TRBJ1-3, is NAGVMQNPRHLVRRRGQEARLRCSPMKGHSHVYWYRQLPEEGLKFMVYLQKENIIDESGMPKERFSAEFPKEGPSILRIQQVVRGDSAAYFCASSPRENTIYFGEGSWLTVV.

The sample holds many counts of this clonotype. The V gene is TRBV19, the J gene TRBJ2-5; TRBD1 aligns across 12 bases. This CDR3 is 15 amino acids long. V was pared by 6 bases and J by 5 bases, with 7 bases of the junction left unmatched. Germline assignment: CDR1 LNHDA and CDR2 SQIVND (reference sequence). The DNA of the CDR3 is TGTGCCAGTAGGGGACAGGGGGCGTTCTTCGAGACCCAGTACTTC. This codes for CASRGQGAFFETQYF. The full variable domain, in which reference TRBV19 and TRBJ2-5 provide the parts outside the CDR3, is DGGITQSPKYLFRKEGQNVTLSCEQNLNHDAMYWYRQDPGQGLRLIYYSQIVNDFQKGDIAEGYSVSREKKESFPLTVTSAQKNPTAFYLCASRGQGAFFETQYFGPGTRLLVL.

This clonotype was seen a handful of times. The gene calls are TRBV7-3 and TRBJ2-1; tentatively, D is TRBD2 (6 bases). There are 15 residues in the CDR3. The V gene lost 6 bases and the J gene lost 6 bases, with 18 bases spanning the gap. Germline V gives CDR1 SGHTA, CDR2 FQGTGA. The CDR3 nucleotides are TGTGCCAGCAGTCCAGCGGGCGCGACATTCAATGAGCAGTTCTTC. Amino acid sequence: CASSPAGATFNEQFF.

Ten or more counts support this clonotype. The chain employs TRBV5-1 and TRBJ2-7; TRBD1 agrees at 9 bases. Trimming cost V 4 bases and J 1 base; bases outside gene matches: 6. The germline V gene encodes CDR1 SGHRS and CDR2 YFSETQ. The CDR3 is made up of 15 amino acids. This chain's CDR3 is CASSTGQGMSYEQYF. CDR3 in DNA: TGCGCCAGCAGCACAGGACAGGGGATGTCCTACGAGCAGTACTTC. Full variable domain (remainder filled in from reference TRBV5-1 and TRBJ2-7): KAGVTQTPRYLIKTRGQQVTLSCSPISGHRSVSWYQQTPGQGLQFLFEYFSETQRNKGNFPGRFSGRQFSNSRSEMNVSTLELGDSALYLCASSTGQGMSYEQYFGPGTRLTVT.

This clonotype was detected ten times or more. The J gene is TRBJ1-4, the V gene TRBV5-4, with 8 bases fitting TRBD1. V dropped 3 bases and J dropped 8; count of bases not matched to a gene: 6. Looked up from germline, CDR1 is SGHNT and CDR2 is YYREEE (reference sequence). This CDR3 has 14 residues. The chain's CDR3 is CASSSGQGREKLFF. Written as DNA, the CDR3 is TGTGCCAGCAGCTCCGGACAGGGTCGCGAAAAACTGTTTTTT. The variable domain in full, completed from reference TRBV5-4 and TRBJ1-4, reads ETGVTQSPTHLIKTRGQQVTLRCSSQSGHNTVSWYQQALGQGPQFIFQYYREEENGRGNFPPRFSGLQFPNYSSELNVNALELDDSALYLCASSSGQGREKLFFGSGTQLSVL.

This clonotype was picked up a small number of times. The chain uses TRBV7-2 and TRBJ1-3; D gene ambiguous. There are 14 residues in the CDR3. In germline, CDR1 is SGHTA, CDR2 FQGNSA. V was trimmed by 3 bases and J by 0 bases, leaving 6 bases between them. The CDR3 sequence is CASSFSHSGNTIYF. The CDR3 DNA reads as TGTGCCAGCAGCTTTTCCCACTCTGGAAACACCATATATTTT. The full variable domain, completed using reference TRBV7-2 and TRBJ1-3, is GAGVSQSPSNKVTEKGKDVELRCDPISGHTALYWYRQSLGQGLEFLIYFQGNSAPDKSGLPSDRFSAERTGGSVSTLTIQRTQQEDSAVYLCASSFSHSGNTIYFGEGSWLTVV.

This clonotype was recorded a few times. The chain joins TRBV7-2 to TRBJ2-5; no firm D call. The V and J ends lost 2 bases and 5 bases respectively, with 12 bases between them. CDR3 size: 14 residues. Germline loops: CDR1 SGHTA, CDR2 FQGNSA. The CDR3 DNA sequence: TGTGCCAGCAGCTTACTACGGGTCGGGGAGACCCAGTACTTC. Encoded protein: CASSLLRVGETQYF.

In the case of this clonotype: A clone one base away is much larger, so this may be a read error. The chain links TRBV2 to TRBJ1-2; 7 bases line up with TRBD1. The V segment lost 7 bases and the J segment 2 bases; nucleotides outside the gene matches: 1. The germline CDR1 and CDR2 sequences are SNHLY and FYNNEI. This CDR3 contains 12 residues. CDR3 sequence (DNA): TGTGCCAGCATGGGACAGAACTATGGCTACACCTTC. This codes for CASMGQNYGYTF.

This clonotype was observed at least ten times. The J gene is TRBJ2-1, the V gene TRBV11-3; D gene ambiguous. The V gene's germline CDR1 is SGHNT and CDR2 YENEEA. The V end was cut by 4 bases, the J end by 6 bases, with 4 bases between. CDR3 length: 11 residues. CDR3 DNA sequence: TGTGCCAGCAGCTCCCGCAATGAGCAGTTCTTC. Translated: CASSSRNEQFF. Filled out from reference TRBV11-3 and TRBJ2-1, the complete variable domain reads EAGVVQSPRYKIIEKKQPVAFWCNPISGHNTLYWYLQNLGQGPELLIRYENEEAVDDSQLPKDRFSAERLKGVDSTLKIQPAELGDSAVYLCASSSRNEQFFGPGTRLTVL.

CDR3: CASSPTSSSTDTQYF. The DNA of the CDR3 is TGTGCCAGCAGCCCTACTAGTTCTAGCACAGATACGCAGTATTTT. The V call is TRBV3-1, the J call TRBJ2-3; a weak D match, TRBD2 (5 bases). Germline V CDR1 and CDR2: LGHDT, YNNKEL (reference sequence). This CDR3 region has 15 residues. V gave up 4 bases and J gave up 0 bases, with 11 bases separating them.

This clonotype was picked up a small number of times. V is TRBV19 and J is TRBJ2-1, with D possibly being TRBD2 (6 bases). CDR1 LNHDA and CDR2 SQIVND come from the germline V gene (reference sequence). This CDR3 contains 15 residues. V dropped 9 bases and J dropped 5 bases, with 20 bases sitting between them. DNA for the CDR3: TGTGCCAGCCAAAGGAGGGACCACTTAAACAATGAGCAGTTCTTC. Protein: CASQRRDHLNNEQFF. The whole variable domain, remainder taken from reference TRBV19 and TRBJ2-1, is DGGITQSPKYLFRKEGQNVTLSCEQNLNHDAMYWYRQDPGQGLRLIYYSQIVNDFQKGDIAEGYSVSREKKESFPLTVTSAQKNPTAFYLCASQRRDHLNNEQFFGPGTRLTVL.

This clonotype was found many times. The chain links TRBV20-1 to TRBJ2-3; 7 bases are a match to TRBD2. V was pared by 0 bases and J by 1 base, with 4 bases of the junction left unmatched. Germline loops: CDR1 DFQATT, CDR2 SNEGSKA (reference sequence). CDR3 length: 15 amino acids. The CDR3 coding sequence is TGCAGTGCTAGAGATCTGCTAGCGGGCACAGATACGCAGTATTTT. Translating gives CSARDLLAGTDTQYF.

This clonotype was counted between two and nine times. The rearrangement joins TRBV5-5 to TRBJ1-2; D ambiguous. V gave up 4 bases and J gave up 4 bases, with 26 bases separating them. The V gene's germline CDR1 is SGHKS and CDR2 YYEKEE (reference sequence). This CDR3 contains 18 residues. The DNA of the CDR3 is TGTGCCAGCAGCCCCTCTAGGAACAGCGCCATTGTCGGCTATGGCTACACCTTC. Encoded protein: CASSPSRNSAIVGYGYTF.

This clonotype was counted ten times or more. V usage is TRBV4-1 and J usage is TRBJ2-5; possibly TRBD2 for D (6 bases). CDR3 length equals 14 residues. Germline CDR1 reads MGHRA; CDR2 reads YSYEKL. Trimming took off 1 base at V and 3 bases at J, with 9 bases between the two ends. The CDR3 sequence: CASSQVEGEETQYF. The DNA for the CDR3 is TGCGCCAGCAGCCAAGTGGAGGGTGAAGAGACCCAGTACTTC.

In this sample, this clonotype turned up many times. V is TRBV6-5 and J is TRBJ2-7, with TRBD1 matching over 9 bases. Germline assignment: CDR1 MNHEY and CDR2 SVGAGI. The V segment lost 6 bases and the J segment 5 bases; nucleotides outside the gene matches: 5. This CDR3 is 13 amino acids long. The CDR3 DNA reads as TGTGCCAGCAGACAGGGGGCTACCGACGAGCAGTACTTC. It yields the protein CASRQGATDEQYF.

This clonotype appeared a few times. The rearrangement uses TRBV10-3 and TRBJ1-2; 8 nucleotides line up with TRBD1. The junction had 4 bases not matched to a gene; V was cut back by 3 bases and J by 4 bases. Per germline, CDR1 ENHRY and CDR2 SYGVKD. The CDR3 extends over 14 amino acids. The CDR3 protein is CAISDPGGVYGYTF. CDR3 sequence (DNA): TGTGCCATCAGTGACCCAGGGGGCGTCTATGGCTACACCTTC.

J is TRBJ2-1 and V is TRBV9, with D perhaps TRBD2 (6 bases). V gave up 4 bases and J gave up 0 bases, with 14 bases separating them. The V gene's germline CDR1 is SGDLS and CDR2 YYNGEE. The CDR3 contains 16 residues. The CDR3 region has the DNA TGTGCCAGCAGCCCGAGCGGGCCTAGCTCCTACAATGAGCAGTTCTTC. It specifies CASSPSGPSSYNEQFF.

This clonotype was recorded at least ten times. V gene TRBV28 combines with J gene TRBJ2-1; tentative D call: TRBD2 (5 bases). The V end lost 3 bases, the J end lost 7 bases, and 22 bases lay between the germline ends. Germline lookup yields CDR1 MDHEN and CDR2 SYDVKM. CDR3 length equals 17 residues. CDR3 sequence (DNA): TGTGCCAGCAGTTTTGTTGGACTCATGGGGTTTGGGAATGAGCAGTTCTTC. Translated: CASSFVGLMGFGNEQFF.

This clonotype was recorded many times. This chain joins TRBV29-1 and TRBJ2-1, with TRBD2 matching 11 bases. The length of the CDR3 is 16 residues. After removal of 4 bases from V and 1 base from J, the junction contained 6 bases not matched to a gene. CDR1 is SQVTM, CDR2 ANQGSEA, per germline. In DNA, the CDR3 is TGCAGCGTTGTTCTAGCGGGAGGTGGTTCCTACAATGAGCAGTTCTTC. Translation: CSVVLAGGGSYNEQFF.

This clonotype was seen a few times. The V and J genes are TRBV12-3 or TRBV12-4 and TRBJ2-7, with a possible D match to TRBD2 (7 bases). CDR3 length: 15 residues. V dropped 1 base and J dropped 2 bases, with 12 bases sitting between them. The CDR3 sequence is CASSLESGGTYEQYF. CDR3 sequence (DNA): TGTGCCAGCAGTTTAGAGTCGGGGGGCACCTACGAGCAGTACTTC.

This clonotype occurred a few times. The chain has TRBV9 and TRBJ2-5; TRBD1 agrees at 9 bases. The CDR3 loop spans 14 amino acids. The V gene end was trimmed by 3 bases and the J gene end by 6 bases; junction bases not matched to a gene: 6. CDR1 and CDR2 (germline): SGDLS, YYNGEE. CDR3 DNA sequence: TGTGCCAGCAGCGCCGACAGGGGGTCAAAGACCCAGTACTTC. This encodes CASSADRGSKTQYF.

This clonotype was seen at least ten times. The V call is TRBV6-4, the J call TRBJ2-1, with D possibly TRBD2 on 6 matching bases. Germline lookup yields CDR1 MRHNA and CDR2 SNTAGT. The CDR3 is 14 amino acids. Trimming shortened V by 4 bases and J by 7 bases, and 14 bases separated the two germline ends. CDR3 loop: CASSASGTENEQFF. The CDR3 nucleotides read TGTGCCAGCAGTGCCTCCGGGACTGAGAATGAGCAGTTCTTC.

Many counts were recorded for this clonotype. The chain combines TRBV20-1 with TRBJ2-1, with a weak D call TRBD2 (7 bases). This CDR3 contains 14 residues. Germline-derived CDR1 and CDR2 are DFQATT and SNEGSKA (reference sequence). Trimming took 6 bases from V and 8 from J, leaving 20 bases between them. The CDR3 reads CSAEGGRAGYEQFF. The CDR3 DNA follows: TGCAGTGCCGAGGGGGGGAGGGCCGGATATGAGCAGTTCTTC.